A selection of T cell receptor beta chains follows, all from one sample in a study of blood T cell repertoires in COVID-19. The data were produced by immunoSEQ multiplex PCR, yet TCRdb's version contains in-frame clones alone and is incomplete. The table has more than 200,000 clones, approximately 84% seen once. Sequenced sample: PBMCs or T cells enriched from blood (not recorded which). These receptors were taken from a man in his 60s who had recovered from COVID-19. Each CDR3 is given with its conserved first and last residue. Each record gives: clone size, D gene, J gene, V gene, CDR3 DNA, CDR3 protein. D genes are given only for firm matches. The size of a clone is reported for some rows only, either as once, few or many, or as a class for expanded clones.

>.|.|TRBJ1-1|TRBV6-5
TGTGCCAGCACCAGACAGCTGAACACTGAAGCTTTCTTT
CASTRQLNTEAFF
>.|.|TRBJ2-2|TRBV18
TGTGCCAGCTCACCCTCACCGAGCACCGGGGAGCTGTTTTTT
CASSPSPSTGELFF
>once|.|TRBJ1-1|TRBV7-8
TGTGCCAGCAGTTCCCGGGCCGGCGCAGGGTTGGGGACTGAAGCTTTCTTT
CASSSRAGAGLGTEAFF
>.|TRBD1|TRBJ1-6|TRBV6-1
TGTGCCAGCAGTGATGGGTGGACAGGGTTTTTTTCACCCCTCCACTTT
CASSDGWTGFFSPLHF
>.|.|TRBJ1-1|TRBV29-1
TGCAGCGTTGAGGAGGCGGGGGTAGGCACTGAAGCTTTCTTT
CSVEEAGVGTEAFF
>.|.|TRBJ2-5|TRBV5-1
TGCGCCAGCAGCCTTGGGCCTAAGGCCCAGTACTTC
CASSLGPKAQYF
>.|TRBD1|TRBJ1-1|TRBV19
TGTGCCAGTAGGGAGGACAGGGTAAGCACTGAAGCTTTCTTT
CASREDRVSTEAFF
>.|.|TRBJ1-1|TRBV5-1
TGCGCCAGCAGGCAGGCAGTGAACACTGAAGCTTTCTTT
CASRQAVNTEAFF
>.|.|TRBJ1-4|TRBV19
TGTGCCAGTAGCCCGACTTCTGCAACTAATGAAAAACTGTTTTTT
CASSPTSATNEKLFF
>few|TRBD2|TRBJ2-2|TRBV5-1
TGCGCCAGCAGCGCCCTCACTAGCGGGGGCGCCGGGGAGCTGTTTTTT
CASSALTSGGAGELFF
>once|.|TRBJ1-4|TRBV4-3
TGCGCCAGCAGCCAAGAGACAGGAGTGAATGAAAAACTGTTTTTT
CASSQETGVNEKLFF
>.|.|TRBJ1-2|TRBV2
TGTGCCAGCAGTGTTGACAGGCGAGATGGCTACACCTTC
CASSVDRRDGYTF
>.|.|TRBJ2-3|TRBV10-3
TGTGCCAGCAGTCGCGGTGTGAGGGGGGGCCGCGCAGATACGCAGTATTTT
CASSRGVRGGRADTQYF